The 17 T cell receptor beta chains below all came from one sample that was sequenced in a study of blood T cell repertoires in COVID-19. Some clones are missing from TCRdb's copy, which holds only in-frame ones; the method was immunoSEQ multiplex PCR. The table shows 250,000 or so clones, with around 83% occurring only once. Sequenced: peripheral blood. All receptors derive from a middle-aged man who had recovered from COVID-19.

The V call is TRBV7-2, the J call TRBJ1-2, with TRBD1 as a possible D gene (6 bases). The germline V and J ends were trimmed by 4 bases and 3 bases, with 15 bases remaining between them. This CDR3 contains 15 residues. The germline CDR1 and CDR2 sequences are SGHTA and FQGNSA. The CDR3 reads CASSSAGARDYGYTF. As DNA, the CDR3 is TGTGCCAGCAGCTCGGCAGGGGCCAGAGACTATGGCTACACCTTC.

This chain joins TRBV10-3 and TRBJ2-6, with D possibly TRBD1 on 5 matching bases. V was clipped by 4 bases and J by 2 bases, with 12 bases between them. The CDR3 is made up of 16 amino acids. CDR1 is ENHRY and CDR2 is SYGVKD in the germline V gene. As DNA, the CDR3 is TGTGCCATCAGTGGAGTCCAGGGCCCTGGGGCCAACGTCCTGACTTTC. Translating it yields CAISGVQGPGANVLTF.

CDR3 protein: CASSNPTGGIRVMNTEAFF. The CDR3, as DNA: TGCGCCAGCAGCAATCCGACAGGGGGCATTCGGGTGATGAACACTGAAGCTTTCTTT. The chain combines TRBV5-1 with TRBJ1-1, with 10 bases lining up with TRBD1. The CDR3 extends over 19 amino acids. Trimming took 4 bases from V and 0 from J; bases not matched to a gene: 15. Germline-derived CDR1 and CDR2 are SGHRS and YFSETQ.

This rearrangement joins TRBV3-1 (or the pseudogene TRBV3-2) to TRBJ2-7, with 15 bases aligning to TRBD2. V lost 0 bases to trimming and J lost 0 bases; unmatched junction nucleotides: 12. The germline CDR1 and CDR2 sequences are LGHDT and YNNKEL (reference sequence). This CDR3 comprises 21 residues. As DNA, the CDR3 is TGTGCCAGCAGCCAAGATGGGGTCCCGGGACTAGCGGGAGGCCTCTCCTACGAGCAGTACTTC. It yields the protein CASSQDGVPGLAGGLSYEQYF.

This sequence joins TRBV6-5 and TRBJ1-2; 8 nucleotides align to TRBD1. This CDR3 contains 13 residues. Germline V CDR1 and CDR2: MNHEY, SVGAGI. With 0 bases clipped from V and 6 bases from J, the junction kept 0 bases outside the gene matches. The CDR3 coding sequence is TGTGCCAGCAGTTACTCGACAGGGGATGGCTACACCTTC. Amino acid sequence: CASSYSTGDGYTF.

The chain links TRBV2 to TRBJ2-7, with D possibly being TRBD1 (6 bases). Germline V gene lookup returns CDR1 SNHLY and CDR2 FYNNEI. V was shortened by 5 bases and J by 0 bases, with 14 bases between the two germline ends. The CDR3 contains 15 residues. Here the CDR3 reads CASSPQGVPSYEQYF. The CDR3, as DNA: TGTGCCAGCAGTCCACAGGGAGTGCCCTCCTACGAGCAGTACTTC.

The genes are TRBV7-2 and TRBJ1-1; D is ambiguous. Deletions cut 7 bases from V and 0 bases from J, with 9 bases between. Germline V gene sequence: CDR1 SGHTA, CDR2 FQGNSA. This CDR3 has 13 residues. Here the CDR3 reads CASNQVMNTEAFF. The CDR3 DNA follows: TGTGCCAGCAACCAGGTAATGAACACTGAAGCTTTCTTT.

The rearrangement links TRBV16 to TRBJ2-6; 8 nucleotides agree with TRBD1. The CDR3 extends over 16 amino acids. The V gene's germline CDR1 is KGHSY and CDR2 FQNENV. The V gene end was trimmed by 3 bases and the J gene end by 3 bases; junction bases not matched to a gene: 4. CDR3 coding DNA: TGTGCCAGCAGCCATATCAGGGGGCTTGGGGCCAACGTCCTGACTTTC. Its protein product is CASSHIRGLGANVLTF.

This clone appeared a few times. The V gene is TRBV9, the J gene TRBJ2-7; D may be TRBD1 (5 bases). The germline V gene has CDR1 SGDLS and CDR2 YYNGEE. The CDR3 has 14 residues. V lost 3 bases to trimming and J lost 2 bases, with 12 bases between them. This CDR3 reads CASSEGPEPYEQYF. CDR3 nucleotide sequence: TGTGCCAGCAGCGAGGGGCCAGAGCCCTACGAGCAGTACTTC. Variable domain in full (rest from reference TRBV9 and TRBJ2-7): DSGVTQTPKHLITATGQRVTLRCSPRSGDLSVYWYQQSLDQGLQFLIQYYNGEERAKGNILERFSAQQFPDLHSELNLSSLELGDSALYFCASSEGPEPYEQYFGPGTRLTVT.

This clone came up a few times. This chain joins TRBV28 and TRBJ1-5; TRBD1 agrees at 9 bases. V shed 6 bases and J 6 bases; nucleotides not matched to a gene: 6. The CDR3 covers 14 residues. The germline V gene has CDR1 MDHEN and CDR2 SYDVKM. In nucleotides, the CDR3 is TGTGCCAGCAGCCCTTGGACAGGGGTTCAGCCCCAGCATTTT. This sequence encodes CASSPWTGVQPQHF.

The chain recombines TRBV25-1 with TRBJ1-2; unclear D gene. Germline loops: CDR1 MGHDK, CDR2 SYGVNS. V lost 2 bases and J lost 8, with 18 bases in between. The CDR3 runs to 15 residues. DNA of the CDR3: TGTGCCAGCAGTGAAGGAGGCTTCCCCCTTCTGGGCTACACCTTC. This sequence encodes CASSEGGFPLLGYTF.

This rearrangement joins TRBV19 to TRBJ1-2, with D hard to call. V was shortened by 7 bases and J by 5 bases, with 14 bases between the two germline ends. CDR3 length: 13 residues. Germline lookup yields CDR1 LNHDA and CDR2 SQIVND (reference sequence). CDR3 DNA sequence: TGTGCCAGTACGGGCGGCCCGGGATATGGCTACACCTTC. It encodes CASTGGPGYGYTF.

The DNA for the CDR3 is TGTGCCAGCTCACCATCTGGCGGGGAGTACCAAGAGACCCAGTACTTC. Encoded protein: CASSPSGGEYQETQYF. The genes are TRBV18 and TRBJ2-5; tentative D call: TRBD2 (6 bases). V was trimmed by 2 bases and J by 0 bases, leaving 13 bases between them. The V gene's germline CDR1 is KGHSH and CDR2 LQKENI. The CDR3 is made up of 16 amino acids.

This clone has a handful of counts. The CDR3 loop reads CASLTWTGAYEQYF. The CDR3 DNA reads TGTGCCAGCCTCACGTGGACAGGGGCCTACGAGCAGTACTTC. The rearrangement uses TRBV6-5 and TRBJ2-7; TRBD1 matches at 9 bases. CDR3 length equals 14 residues. From germline, CDR1 is MNHEY and CDR2 SVGAGI. Trimming cost V 8 bases and J 2 bases; bases outside gene matches: 7.

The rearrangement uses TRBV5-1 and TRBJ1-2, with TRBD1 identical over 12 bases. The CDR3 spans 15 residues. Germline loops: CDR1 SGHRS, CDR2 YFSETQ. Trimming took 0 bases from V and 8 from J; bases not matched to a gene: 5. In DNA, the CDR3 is TGCGCCAGCAGCTTGGGGGACAGGGGGCGCGGCGGCTACACCTTC. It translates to CASSLGDRGRGGYTF.

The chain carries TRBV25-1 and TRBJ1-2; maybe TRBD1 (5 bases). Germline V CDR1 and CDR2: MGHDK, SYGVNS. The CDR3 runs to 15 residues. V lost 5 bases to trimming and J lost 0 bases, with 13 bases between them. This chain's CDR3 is CASSRAIGANYGYTF. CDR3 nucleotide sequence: TGTGCCAGCAGTCGTGCGATAGGGGCTAACTATGGCTACACCTTC.

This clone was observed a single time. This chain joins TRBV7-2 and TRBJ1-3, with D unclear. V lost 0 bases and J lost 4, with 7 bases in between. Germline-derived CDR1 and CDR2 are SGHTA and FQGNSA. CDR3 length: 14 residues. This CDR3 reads CASSLAFRGNTIYF. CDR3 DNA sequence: TGTGCCAGCAGCTTAGCGTTTCGGGGAAACACCATATATTTT.